Described below is a single TCR beta chain sequence and its context. This entry belongs to a study of control samples from healthy donors and cancer patients. From germline, CDR1 is SGHNT and CDR2 YYREEE (reference sequence). This CDR3 region has 15 residues. Between the trimmed V and J ends, which lost 4 bases and 0 bases, there was a span of 14 bases. Generated by immunoSEQ multiplex PCR, the TCRdb table keeps only in-frame clones and is missing some. The sample has about 410,000 clones, about nine tenths seen once. The genes are TRBV5-4 and TRBJ2-7; tentative D call: TRBD2 (7 bases). The specimen sequenced was PBMCs. The receptor comes from a man in his forties or fifties with head and neck cancer. CDR3 protein: CASSRPGGRSYEQYF. For the CDR3, the DNA is TGTGCCAGCAGCCGCCCGGGGGGCCGCTCCTACGAGCAGTACTTC. The entire variable domain, with the rest obtained from reference TRBV5-4 and TRBJ2-7, is as follows: ETGVTQSPTHLIKTRGQQVTLRCSSQSGHNTVSWYQQALGQGPQFIFQYYREEENGRGNFPPRFSGLQFPNYSSELNVNALELDDSALYLCASSRPGGRSYEQYFGPGTRLTVT.